This T cell receptor beta chain was captured in a study of T cells in Graves' hyperthyroidism and ophthalmopathy (dated by TCRdb to the late 2010s). About the study as a whole: Peripheral blood was collected at initial diagnosis, before any treatment. To identify TCR V-J signatures that set the groups apart, the researchers used a discovery cohort of 100 patients, made up of roughly 45 with Graves' ophthalmopathy and around 58 with stable Graves' hyperthyroidism. Prospective prediction of ophthalmopathy was tested in an independent validation cohort of 18 to 20 hyperthyroidism patients and around 16 patients who later progressed to ophthalmopathy. The roughly 90 discovery patients were divided at random into training and test sets in a 7:3 ratio. In addition, the study compared T-cell repertoires in thyroid tissue and in blood from about 6 Graves' hyperthyroidism patients. After blood sampling, hyperthyroidism patients were treated with methimazole at a starting dose of 30 mg daily, and ophthalmopathy patients were treated with high-dose intravenous methylprednisolone. The paper describes TCR Vbeta CDR3 sequencing of 135 peripheral blood samples, made up of 43 ophthalmopathy patients, 70 to 80 hyperthyroidism patients and roughly 17 progressor patients. Study-level results and caveats: No statistical method was used to fix the sample size in advance, and group allocation was not hidden from the investigators. During validation, the model predicted progression to ophthalmopathy a median of around 7 months ahead of onset, with around 71% sensitivity and roughly 75% specificity. Most expanded thyroid clonotypes (frequency above 0.001) were also detected in blood, suggesting blood repertoires may reflect thyroid immune responses. Ophthalmopathy was separated from stable hyperthyroidism by a 13 V-J signature model, with over 85% sensitivity and around 81% specificity obtained in cross-validation and 80%/75% obtained in testing.

TCR beta CDR3 regions were amplified from RNA transcripts. The TCR CDR3 was subjected to a first round of RT-PCR using the HTBI primer set and the Qiagen OneStep RT-PCR kit. Libraries were constructed in a second round of multiplex PCR, after which size selection and purification were carried out. Paired-end sequencing of the libraries was performed with 100 bp reads on an Illumina HiSeq2000. As for the original processing: SOAPnuke was used to process the raw data, throwing out any read that contained adapters or uncalled bases, had a mean Phred below 15, or lacked an exact constant-primer or identifier match. COPE v1.2.5 was used to merge high-quality paired reads, and clonotypes were defined as unique nucleotide sequences. MiTCR v1.1 was used to align the clonotypes against IMGT TRBV, TRBD and TRBJ reference segments. The analysis included only V-J combinations with a frequency above 0.0001, which together covered more than 99% of the repertoires. A TCS score was defined as the ratio between F50 (clonal expansion) and ExV (chaos), using BLOSUM62-based TCRdist between CDR3 peptides within each V-J. Welch's t-statistics and random forest reduced around 550 V-J features to about 12, which were used in a naive Bayes classifier (R e1071). TCRdb reran the public reads through fastp at Q25 and MiXCR, keeping productive beta chains. Every distinct CDR3 protein forms one entry, paired with its most common genes and DNA. The V and J calls and clone size are TCRdb's, not the authors'. The sample contains hundreds of thousands of distinct CDR3 sequences, 14% of them found a single time. The ten largest clones capture around 24% of the sample.

Graves' hyperthyroidism was defined as stable when no progression to ophthalmopathy occurred over 18 months of follow-up. Hyperthyroidism patients were newly diagnosed, with disease duration under 2 months, and aged 18 to 65 years. Patients with uncontrolled infections, other autoimmune diseases, pregnancy or lactation were excluded. Diagnoses were established on the basis of clinical symptoms, serum thyroxine and TRAb, thyroid ultrasound, and orbital computed tomography. PBMCs were separated from roughly 10 ml of fresh peripheral blood using Ficoll-Paque density gradient centrifugation. Trizol reagent was used to extract total RNA, and RNA quality was then checked on an Agilent 2100 Bioanalyzer. Worth noting for this clonotype: It has no known antigen specificity. Per-nucleotide qualities are absent, and no much larger clonotype sits a single base away.

From the cysteine up to the phenylalanine, the CDR3 has a length of 14 residues. Just the 42-base CDR3 DNA is kept, in frame starting at base 1. Looking up the germline V gene yields CDR1 MNHNS and CDR2 SASEGT. The germline ends are 6 bases apart after V is trimmed by 2 bases and J by 1 base. Specimen: blood. The chain couples TRBV6-1 to TRBJ1-3; possibly the D gene is TRBD1, per 6 matching bases. This TCR came from a woman aged 30 to 39 with Graves' hyperthyroidism. The DNA reads TGTGCCAGCAGTGAACAGGGGTCTGGAAACACCATATATTTT. Protein translation: CASSEQGSGNTIYF.